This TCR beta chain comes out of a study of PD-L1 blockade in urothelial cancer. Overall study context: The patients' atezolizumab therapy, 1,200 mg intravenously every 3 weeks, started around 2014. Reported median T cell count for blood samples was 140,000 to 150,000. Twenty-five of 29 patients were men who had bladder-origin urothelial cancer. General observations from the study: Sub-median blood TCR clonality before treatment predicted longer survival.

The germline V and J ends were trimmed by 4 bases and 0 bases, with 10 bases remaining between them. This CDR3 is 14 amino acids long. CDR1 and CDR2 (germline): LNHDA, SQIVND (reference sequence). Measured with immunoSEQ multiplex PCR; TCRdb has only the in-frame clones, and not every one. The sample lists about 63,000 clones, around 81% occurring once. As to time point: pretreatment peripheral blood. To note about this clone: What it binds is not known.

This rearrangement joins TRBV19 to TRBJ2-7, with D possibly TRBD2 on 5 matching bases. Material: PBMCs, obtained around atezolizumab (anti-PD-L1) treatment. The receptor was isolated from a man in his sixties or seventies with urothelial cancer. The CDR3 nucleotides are TGTGCCAGTAGTAGGAACGGGGACTCCTACGAGCAGTACTTC. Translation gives CASSRNGDSYEQYF.